Listed below are T cell receptor beta chains from one sample, sequenced in a study of T cell changes during pregnancy in multiple sclerosis. The protocol was immunoSEQ multiplex PCR, while the TCRdb copy is restricted to in-frame clones and leaves out a portion. This sample has around 95,000 clones, with 80% to 95% found just once. The material was peripheral blood, obtained after pregnancy. These receptors were obtained from a female donor with multiple sclerosis, enrolled in a pregnancy study. The CDR3 runs from the conserved cysteine through the conserved F or W. A D gene is named only where the DNA matches it firmly. Size values are once, few and many counts, or a class for expanded clones, and some rows have none.

>TRBV6-5|NA|TRBJ1-3|NA
CASSYSTGSSGNTIYF
TGTGCCAGCAGTTACTCGACGGGGAGCTCTGGAAACACCATATATTTT
>TRBV7-2|TRBD2|TRBJ2-7|NA
CASSGRTSGLGEQYF
TGTGCCAGCAGCGGACGGACTAGCGGGTTGGGCGAGCAGTACTTC
>TRBV25-1|NA|TRBJ2-7|NA
CASSDWAASSYEQYF
TGTGCCAGCAGTGATTGGGCAGCCAGCTCCTACGAGCAGTACTTC
>TRBV28|NA|TRBJ1-2|NA
CASSESSKYGYTF
TGTGCCAGCAGTGAGAGTTCGAAATATGGCTACACCTTC
>TRBV5-4|TRBD1|TRBJ2-7|once
CASSLAGQGAREQYF
TGTGCCAGCAGCTTGGCGGGACAGGGGGCGCGGGAGCAGTACTTC
>TRBV5-1|NA|TRBJ1-2|NA
CASSWAQGPYGYTF
TGCGCCAGCAGCTGGGCACAGGGTCCCTATGGCTACACCTTC
>TRBV19|TRBD1|TRBJ1-6|NA
CASSTRTGYNSPLHF
TGTGCCAGTAGTACAAGGACAGGCTATAATTCACCCCTCCACTTT
>TRBV7-8|NA|TRBJ2-3|NA
CASSLLRPTDTQYF
TGTGCCAGCAGCTTACTCAGGCCCACAGATACGCAGTATTTT
>TRBV5-1|TRBD2|TRBJ2-7|NA
CASSPGLAGVGYEQYF
TGCGCCAGCAGCCCGGGACTAGCGGGAGTGGGGTACGAGCAGTACTTC
>TRBV28|NA|TRBJ2-7|NA
CASSNRRLRGEQYF
TGTGCCAGCAGTAACCGCCGCCTGCGGGGCGAGCAGTACTTC
>TRBV27|TRBD1|TRBJ1-5|NA
CASSPGTGGDQPQHF
TGTGCCAGCAGTCCTGGGACAGGGGGCGATCAGCCCCAGCATTTT
>TRBV30|NA|TRBJ1-1|once
CAWSAWRINTEAFF
TGTGCCTGGAGCGCCTGGCGGATTAACACTGAAGCTTTCTTT
>TRBV12-5|NA|TRBJ1-6|NA
CASGLRTVGNSPLHF
TGTGCTAGTGGATTACGGACAGTCGGTAATTCACCCCTCCACTTT
>TRBV19|TRBD1|TRBJ1-2|NA
CASKQGAAYGYTF
TGTGCCAGTAAGCAGGGGGCCGCCTATGGCTACACCTTC
>TRBV9|NA|TRBJ2-5|NA
CASSAGTSREETQYF
TGTGCCAGCAGCGCCGGGACTTCGAGGGAAGAGACCCAGTACTTC
>TRBV6-1|NA|TRBJ1-5|NA
CASSETGSHNQPQHF
TGTGCCAGCAGTGAGACAGGCTCACACAATCAGCCCCAGCATTTT
>TRBV13|NA|TRBJ2-4|NA
CASRGGLAVAKNIQYF
TGTGCCAGCCGAGGGGGGCTAGCGGTAGCCAAAAACATTCAGTACTTC
>TRBV9|NA|TRBJ1-6|NA
CASSRDLPYNSPLHF
TGTGCCAGCAGCAGGGACTTGCCATATAATTCACCCCTCCACTTT
>TRBV7-3|TRBD2|TRBJ2-5|NA
CASSPQGLAAETQYF
TGTGCCAGCAGCCCCCAGGGACTAGCGGCGGAGACCCAGTACTTC
>TRBV27|NA|TRBJ2-1|NA
CASSFEPGEQFF
TGTGCCAGCAGTTTTGAGCCCGGTGAGCAGTTCTTC
>TRBV2|NA|TRBJ1-2|NA
CASSLGQSYGYTF
TGTGCCAGCAGTTTAGGACAGTCCTATGGCTACACCTTC
>TRBV18|NA|TRBJ1-3|NA
CASSPETGGNTIYF
TGTGCCAGCTCACCTGAGACGGGTGGAAACACCATATATTTT
>TRBV30|TRBD1|TRBJ1-5|NA
CAGTGGFNQPQHF
TGTGCCGGGACAGGAGGATTCAATCAGCCCCAGCATTTT
>TRBV25-1|NA|TRBJ2-3|NA
CASSAHNTDTQYF
TGTGCCAGCAGCGCACACAACACAGATACGCAGTATTTT
>TRBV6-5|TRBD1|TRBJ1-2|NA
CASRKGQGFWGYTF
TGTGCCAGCAGGAAGGGACAGGGGTTCTGGGGCTACACCTTC